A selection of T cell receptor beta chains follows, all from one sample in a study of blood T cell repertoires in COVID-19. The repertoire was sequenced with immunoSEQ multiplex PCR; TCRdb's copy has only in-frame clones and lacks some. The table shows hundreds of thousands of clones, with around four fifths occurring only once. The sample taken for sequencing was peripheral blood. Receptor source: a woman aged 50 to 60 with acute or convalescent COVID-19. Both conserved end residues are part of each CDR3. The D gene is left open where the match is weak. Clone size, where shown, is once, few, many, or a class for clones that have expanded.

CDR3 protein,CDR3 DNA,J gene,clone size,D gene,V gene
CASSSRLAGGLETQYF,TGCGCCAGCAGCTCCAGACTAGCGGGAGGATTAGAGACCCAGTACTTC,TRBJ2-5,.,TRBD2,TRBV5-1
CAWGDSNRGSPLHF,TGTGCCTGGGGGGACAGTAATCGAGGGTCACCCCTCCACTTT,TRBJ1-6,many,TRBD1,TRBV30
CASSVGGQGSYEQYF,TGTGCCAGCAGCGTAGGCGGACAGGGGTCCTACGAGCAGTACTTC,TRBJ2-7,.,TRBD1,TRBV9
CASSLDKGGGSYNEQFF,TGTGCCAGCAGCTTAGACAAGGGAGGGGGGTCCTACAATGAGCAGTTCTTC,TRBJ2-1,.,.,TRBV13
CASSSVAEGEGTEAFF,TGTGCCAGCAGTTCCGTAGCCGAGGGGGAGGGAACTGAAGCTTTCTTT,TRBJ1-1,.,.,TRBV6-6
CASSLAVGGYEQYF,TGCGCCAGCAGCTTGGCCGTCGGGGGGTACGAGCAGTACTTC,TRBJ2-7,once,TRBD2,TRBV5-1
CASSPGLVRDQPQHF,TGTGCCAGCAGTCCCGGACTGGTAAGGGATCAGCCCCAGCATTTT,TRBJ1-5,once,.,TRBV2
CATSDPTSSDTQYF,TGTGCCACCAGTGACCCCACTTCCTCAGATACGCAGTATTTT,TRBJ2-3,.,.,TRBV24-1
CASSISGPGPDTQYF,TGTGCCAGTAGTATAAGCGGCCCAGGCCCAGATACGCAGTATTTT,TRBJ2-3,.,.,TRBV19
CASSLRGAAPETQYF,TGTGCCAGTAGTCTGCGGGGCGCTGCTCCGGAGACCCAGTACTTC,TRBJ2-5,.,.,TRBV19
CAWSLTGGVGGYTF,TGTGCCTGGAGCCTGACAGGGGGCGTAGGTGGCTACACCTTC,TRBJ1-2,.,TRBD1,TRBV30
CASSLVILGRGGQETQYF,TGTGCCAGCAGCTTAGTGATTTTAGGAAGGGGGGGACAAGAGACCCAGTACTTC,TRBJ2-5,.,.,TRBV7-9
CASSRLNPYEQYF,TGTGCCAGCAGCCGACTCAACCCCTACGAGCAGTACTTC,TRBJ2-7,few,.,TRBV7-9
CASSYTTGVSNQPQHF,TGTGCCAGCAGTTATACGACAGGGGTCAGCAATCAGCCCCAGCATTTT,TRBJ1-5,.,TRBD1,TRBV6-6
CASSHPRDRGDPNSPLHF,TGTGCCAGCAGCCATCCCCGGGACAGGGGAGACCCAAATTCACCCCTCCACTTT,TRBJ1-6,.,TRBD1,TRBV14
CASSLGTGGFSNQPQHF,TGTGCCAGTAGTCTCGGGACAGGGGGTTTTAGCAATCAGCCCCAGCATTTT,TRBJ1-5,once,TRBD1,TRBV19
CASSLISGGNTEAFF,TGCGCCAGCAGCTTGATATCCGGGGGAAACACTGAAGCTTTCTTT,TRBJ1-1,.,.,TRBV5-1
CASRTNTEAFF,TGTGCCAGCAGGACAAACACTGAAGCTTTCTTT,TRBJ1-1,.,.,TRBV25-1
CASVLWPGSYEQYF,TGCGCCAGCGTCTTGTGGCCTGGCTCCTACGAGCAGTACTTC,TRBJ2-7,many,.,TRBV5-1
CASSPQTSGRPDTQYF,TGCGCCAGCAGCCCACAGACTAGCGGGAGACCAGATACGCAGTATTTT,TRBJ2-3,once,TRBD2,TRBV5-1
CASRQGSSYNSPLHF,TGTGCCAGCAGGCAGGGCAGCTCCTATAATTCACCCCTCCACTTT,TRBJ1-6,few,.,TRBV25-1
CASSFLDRNTGELFF,TGTGCCAGCAGCTTCCTGGACAGGAACACCGGGGAGCTGTTTTTT,TRBJ2-2,few,.,TRBV7-2
CASSYQAGGPSAREQYF,TGCGCCAGCAGCTATCAAGCGGGAGGGCCCTCGGCTCGTGAGCAGTACTTC,TRBJ2-7,.,TRBD2,TRBV5-1
CASRGTSGRKETQYF,TGTGCCAGCAGGGGGACTAGCGGGAGGAAAGAGACCCAGTACTTC,TRBJ2-5,.,TRBD2,TRBV2
CASSLRGQGAPSNYGYTF,TGTGCCAGCAGTTTAAGGGGACAGGGGGCTCCCTCTAACTATGGCTACACCTTC,TRBJ1-2,.,TRBD1,TRBV27
CASSLAVLQGGEQFF,TGTGCCAGCAGCTTAGCGGTACTACAGGGTGGTGAGCAGTTCTTC,TRBJ2-1,.,.,TRBV7-9